Listed below are T cell receptor beta chains from one sample, sequenced in a study of CD8 T cells in acute hepatitis C reinfection. Assay used: immunoSEQ multiplex PCR; TCRdb lists only in-frame clones, some missing. There are about 2,600 clones in the sample; about 67% occur only once, and about 10% lies in the top ten. This specimen consisted of HCV NS3-1073 tetramer-sorted CD8+ T cells from PBMCs, obtained at follow-up. The origin of the receptors is a man aged 40-49 years who spontaneously cleared hepatitis C infection. Both conserved end residues are part of each CDR3. D genes are given only for firm matches. The size of a clone is reported for some rows only, either as once, few or many, or as a class for expanded clones.

v_call: TRBV6-5; clone_size: NA; j_call: TRBJ1-1; d_call: NA; cdr3_aa: CASSYGSSTEAFF; cdr3_nt: TGTGCCAGCAGTTATGGGTCAAGCACTGAAGCTTTCTTT
v_call: TRBV30; clone_size: NA; j_call: TRBJ2-7; d_call: TRBD1; cdr3_aa: CAWRDRAYEQYF; cdr3_nt: TGTGCCTGGAGGGACAGGGCCTACGAGCAGTACTTC
v_call: TRBV9; clone_size: NA; j_call: TRBJ2-3; d_call: NA; cdr3_aa: CASSVGRVTDTQYF; cdr3_nt: TGTGCCAGCAGCGTAGGCAGGGTCACAGATACGCAGTATTTT
v_call: TRBV13; clone_size: NA; j_call: TRBJ2-1; d_call: TRBD2; cdr3_aa: CASSLTSGNEQFF; cdr3_nt: TGTGCCAGCAGCCTAACTAGCGGAAATGAGCAGTTCTTC
v_call: TRBV30; clone_size: NA; j_call: TRBJ1-1; d_call: TRBD1; cdr3_aa: CAWSADRVVTEAFF; cdr3_nt: TGTGCCTGGAGCGCGGACAGGGTGGTCACTGAAGCTTTCTTT
v_call: TRBV25-1; clone_size: NA; j_call: TRBJ2-5; d_call: NA; cdr3_aa: CASSEVSSGQTQYF; cdr3_nt: TGTGCCAGCAGTGAAGTTAGTTCCGGTCAGACCCAGTACTTC
v_call: TRBV4-2; clone_size: NA; j_call: TRBJ2-7; d_call: TRBD2; cdr3_aa: CASSQELAGANYEQYF; cdr3_nt: TGTGCCAGCAGCCAAGAACTAGCGGGGGCCAACTACGAGCAGTACTTC
v_call: TRBV6-5; clone_size: once; j_call: TRBJ2-7; d_call: TRBD1; cdr3_aa: CASSARQGHEQYF; cdr3_nt: TGTGCCAGCAGTGCAAGACAGGGCCACGAGCAGTACTTC
v_call: TRBV4-3; clone_size: few; j_call: TRBJ2-7; d_call: NA; cdr3_aa: CASSQKYRAPPPPYYEQYF; cdr3_nt: TGCGCCAGCAGCCAAAAGTACAGGGCGCCCCCACCTCCCTACTACGAGCAGTACTTC
v_call: TRBV5-6; clone_size: NA; j_call: TRBJ1-5; d_call: NA; cdr3_aa: CASSLGSGRSNQPQHF; cdr3_nt: TGTGCCAGCAGCTTGGGGTCGGGCCGAAGCAATCAGCCCCAGCATTTT
v_call: TRBV7-9; clone_size: NA; j_call: TRBJ2-2; d_call: NA; cdr3_aa: CASRSWTGSQNTGELFF; cdr3_nt: TGTGCCAGCAGGTCCTGGACGGGTTCTCAGAACACCGGGGAGCTGTTTTTT
v_call: TRBV4-3; clone_size: medium-sized; j_call: TRBJ2-2; d_call: TRBD2; cdr3_aa: CASSQEVAGGVNTGELFF; cdr3_nt: TGCGCCAGCAGCCAAGAGGTGGCGGGAGGGGTGAACACCGGGGAGCTGTTTTTT
v_call: TRBV27; clone_size: once; j_call: TRBJ2-1; d_call: TRBD2; cdr3_aa: CASGGSGSWNEQFF; cdr3_nt: TGTGCCAGCGGCGGGAGCGGGAGTTGGAATGAGCAGTTCTTC
v_call: TRBV4-2; clone_size: NA; j_call: TRBJ1-1; d_call: NA; cdr3_aa: CASSQEVGVPNTEAFF; cdr3_nt: TGTGCCAGCAGCCAAGAGGTTGGAGTCCCTAACACTGAAGCTTTCTTT
v_call: TRBV10-3; clone_size: NA; j_call: TRBJ2-2; d_call: TRBD1; cdr3_aa: CAISWDSDGMDTGELFF; cdr3_nt: TGTGCCATCAGTTGGGACAGCGATGGAATGGACACCGGGGAGCTGTTTTTT
v_call: TRBV6-6; clone_size: once; j_call: TRBJ1-5; d_call: TRBD1; cdr3_aa: CASQTGPNQPQHF; cdr3_nt: TGTGCCAGCCAGACAGGGCCAAATCAGCCCCAGCATTTT
v_call: TRBV13; clone_size: NA; j_call: TRBJ1-6; d_call: TRBD1; cdr3_aa: CASSLGTVYNSPLHF; cdr3_nt: TGTGCCAGCAGCTTGGGGACAGTCTATAATTCACCCCTCCACTTT
v_call: TRBV9; clone_size: NA; j_call: TRBJ2-3; d_call: NA; cdr3_aa: CAREGKASQYF; cdr3_nt: TGTGCCAGGGAAGGGAAAGCCTCGCAGTATTTT